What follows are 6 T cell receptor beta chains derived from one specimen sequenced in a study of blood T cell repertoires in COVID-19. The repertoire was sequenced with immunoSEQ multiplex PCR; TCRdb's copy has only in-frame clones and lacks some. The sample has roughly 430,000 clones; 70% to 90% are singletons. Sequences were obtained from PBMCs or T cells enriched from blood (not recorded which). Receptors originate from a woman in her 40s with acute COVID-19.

The CDR3 sequence: CASSLGGGEAFF. Written as DNA, the CDR3 is TGTGCCAGCAGCTTGGGAGGGGGTGAAGCTTTCTTT. The chain employs TRBV7-9 and TRBJ1-1, with D perhaps TRBD1 (6 bases). Germline values: CDR1 SEHNR, CDR2 FQNEAQ (reference sequence). V lost 3 bases and J 7 bases, leaving 9 bases between the germline ends. CDR3 length: 12 amino acids. Based on the CDR3 plus reference TRBV7-9 and TRBJ1-1, the full variable domain is DTGVSQNPRHKITKRGQNVTFRCDPISEHNRLYWYRQTLGQGPEFLTYFQNEAQLEKSRLLSDRFSAERPKGSFSTLEIQRTEQGDSAMYLCASSLGGGEAFFGQGTRLTVV.

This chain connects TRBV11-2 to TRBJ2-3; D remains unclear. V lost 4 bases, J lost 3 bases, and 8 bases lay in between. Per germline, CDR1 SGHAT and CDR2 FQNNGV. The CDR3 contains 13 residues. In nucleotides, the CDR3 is TGTGCCAGCAGCTCTACTTATACAGATACGCAGTATTTT. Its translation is CASSSTYTDTQYF.

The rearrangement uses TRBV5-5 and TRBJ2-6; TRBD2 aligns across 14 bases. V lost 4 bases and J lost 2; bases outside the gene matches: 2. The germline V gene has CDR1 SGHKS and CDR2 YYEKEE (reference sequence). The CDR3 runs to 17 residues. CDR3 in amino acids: CASSPGLAGAGANVLTF. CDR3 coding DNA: TGTGCCAGCAGCCCGGGACTAGCGGGGGCTGGGGCCAACGTCCTGACTTTC.

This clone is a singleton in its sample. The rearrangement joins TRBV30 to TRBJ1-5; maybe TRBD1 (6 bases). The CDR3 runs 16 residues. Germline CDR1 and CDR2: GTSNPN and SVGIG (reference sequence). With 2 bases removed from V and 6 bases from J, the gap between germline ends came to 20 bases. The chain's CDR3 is CAWSLLGGGAGQPQHF. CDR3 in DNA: TGTGCCTGGAGTCTCCTGGGTGGGGGGGCCGGTCAGCCCCAGCATTTT. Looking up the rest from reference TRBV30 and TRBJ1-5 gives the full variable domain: SQTIHQWPATLVQPVGSPLSLECTVEGTSNPNLYWYRQAAGRGLQLLFYSVGIGQISSEVPQNLSASRPQDRQFILSSKKLLLSDSGFYLCAWSLLGGGAGQPQHFGDGTRLSIL.

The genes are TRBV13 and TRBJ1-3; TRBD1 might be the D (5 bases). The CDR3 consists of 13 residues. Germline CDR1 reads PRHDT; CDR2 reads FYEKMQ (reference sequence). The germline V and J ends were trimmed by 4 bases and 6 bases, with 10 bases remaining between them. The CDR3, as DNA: TGTGCCAGCAGCTACCAGACAGAAAACACCATATATTTT. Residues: CASSYQTENTIYF. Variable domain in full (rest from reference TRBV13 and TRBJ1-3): AAGVIQSPRHLIKEKRETATLKCYPIPRHDTVYWYQQGPGQDPQFLISFYEKMQSDKGSIPDRFSAQQFSDYHSELNMSSLELGDSALYFCASSYQTENTIYFGEGSWLTVV.

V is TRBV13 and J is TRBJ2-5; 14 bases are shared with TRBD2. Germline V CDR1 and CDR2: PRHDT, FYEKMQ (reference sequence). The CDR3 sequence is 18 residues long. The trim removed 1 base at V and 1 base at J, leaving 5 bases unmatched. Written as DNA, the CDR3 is TGTGCCAGCAGCTTAGTTGGACTAGCGGGGGGCTCCCAAGAGACCCAGTACTTC. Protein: CASSLVGLAGGSQETQYF.